The 12 T cell receptor beta chains in this list originate from one sample, sequenced in a study of cytomegalovirus exposure and HLA in healthy donors (dated by TCRdb to the late 2010s). Preparation of the library involved the immunoSEQ multiplex PCR assay. For the multiplex PCR, a mixture combining 60 forward primers for TCR Vbeta segments and 13 reverse primers for TCR Jbeta segments was used. TCRdb obtained this table from immuneACCESS and retained in-frame rearrangements with V and J assigned. These tables miss some clones; where compared with another copy, unresolved V genes account for less than half of the shortfall, and the remainder is unexplained. The record for this sample contains 40,000 to 60,000 clones. The ten largest clonotypes hold 26% of the sample. The specimen sequenced was PBMCs. Receptors were obtained from a man aged 40-49 years in good health and CMV-seropositive.

The chain recombines TRBV7-9 with TRBJ2-7, with D possibly matching TRBD1 (6 bases). Between the trimmed V and J ends, which lost 5 bases and 4 bases, there was a span of 21 bases. The CDR3 has 16 amino acids. CDR1 and CDR2 from the germline V gene are SEHNR and FQNEAQ (reference sequence). The CDR3 DNA is TGTGCCAGCAGCCCAGAACGACAGGCCGCCTCGTACGAGCAGTACTTC. It codes for CASSPERQAASYEQYF.

The J gene is TRBJ2-2, the V gene TRBV5-1; 11 nucleotides agree with TRBD2. The CDR3 consists of 15 residues. Germline CDR1 reads SGHRS; CDR2 reads YFSETQ. V dropped 10 bases and J dropped 3; count of bases not matched to a gene: 8. The CDR3, as DNA: TGCGCCTCCTCCGTGGGACTAGCGGACACCGGGGAGCTGTTTTTT. Translation gives CASSVGLADTGELFF.

The rearrangement links TRBV7-9 to TRBJ2-1, with 9 bases identical to TRBD2. The CDR3 covers 16 residues. Germline CDR1 reads SEHNR; CDR2 reads FQNEAQ (reference sequence). V gave up 0 bases and J gave up 4 bases; unmatched junction bases: 4. Written as DNA, the CDR3 is TGTGCCAGCAGCTTAGCACCCCTAGCGGGGTACAATGAGCAGTTCTTC. Encoded protein: CASSLAPLAGYNEQFF.

The J gene is TRBJ1-4, the V gene TRBV2, with 7 bases lining up with TRBD1. The length of the CDR3 is 13 residues. The germline gives CDR1 SNHLY, CDR2 FYNNEI. Trimming took 10 bases from V and 10 from J; bases not matched to a gene: 12. Written as DNA, the CDR3 is TGTGCCATCGGAAGTGGGACAGCCGGAAAACTGTTTTTT. Protein: CAIGSGTAGKLFF. The full variable domain, with the rest looked up from reference TRBV2 and TRBJ1-4, is EPEVTQTPSHQVTQMGQEVILRCVPISNHLYFYWYRQILGQKVEFLVSFYNNEISEKSEIFDDQFSVERPDGSNFTLKIRSTKLEDSAMYFCAIGSGTAGKLFFGSGTQLSVL.

This chain connects TRBV2 to TRBJ2-5; possibly TRBD1 for D (6 bases). The germline gives CDR1 SNHLY, CDR2 FYNNEI. V was trimmed by 2 bases and J by 1 base, leaving 14 bases between them. This CDR3 is 16 amino acids long. CDR3 region: CASSENLGTSQETQYF. The CDR3 bases are TGTGCCAGCAGTGAAAATCTAGGGACAAGCCAAGAGACCCAGTACTTC.

This chain joins TRBV19 and TRBJ1-1; no firm D call. Trimming pared 3 bases from V and 4 bases from J, leaving 12 bases between. The germline V gene has CDR1 LNHDA and CDR2 SQIVND (reference sequence). CDR3 length: 14 residues. The CDR3 nucleotides read TGTGCCAGTAGTATCTCGGGGTTAGGCACTGAAGCTTTCTTT. This codes for CASSISGLGTEAFF.

CDR3 residues: CASSLGQTISSYEQYF. The DNA for the CDR3 is TGTGCCAGCAGCTTGGGACAGACTATAAGCTCCTACGAGCAGTACTTC. The chain has TRBV7-2 and TRBJ2-7; 7 bases fit TRBD1. V trimming: 3 bases; J trimming: 0 bases; junction bases outside the gene matches: 8. This CDR3 is built from 16 residues. Germline V gene data show CDR1 as SGHTA and CDR2 as FQGNSA. The full variable domain, in which reference TRBV7-2 and TRBJ2-7 provide the parts outside the CDR3, is GAGVSQSPSNKVTEKGKDVELRCDPISGHTALYWYRQSLGQGLEFLIYFQGNSAPDKSGLPSDRFSAERTGGSVSTLTIQRTQQEDSAVYLCASSLGQTISSYEQYFGPGTRLTVT.

The V and J genes are TRBV19 and TRBJ2-1; 13 positions agree with TRBD2. V trimming: 9 bases; J trimming: 9 bases; junction bases outside the gene matches: 2. This CDR3 has 12 amino acids. Germline V gene lookup returns CDR1 LNHDA and CDR2 SQIVND (reference sequence). The CDR3 DNA reads as TGTGCCAGCCGGACTAGCGGGGGTGAGCAGTTCTTC. It codes for CASRTSGGEQFF.

The chain links TRBV2 to TRBJ2-7, with TRBD1 matching 10 bases. This CDR3 comprises 15 residues. V trimming: 10 bases; J trimming: 2 bases; junction bases outside the gene matches: 11. CDR1 is SNHLY and CDR2 is FYNNEI in the germline V gene. The CDR3 loop reads CATSVGTGETYEQYF. The DNA of the CDR3 is TGTGCCACGTCTGTAGGGACAGGGGAAACCTACGAGCAGTACTTC.

The rearrangement uses TRBV28 and TRBJ1-2, with 8 bases aligning to TRBD1. Germline V gene sequence: CDR1 MDHEN, CDR2 SYDVKM. J lost 4 bases, V lost 10 bases, and 8 bases had no gene match. This CDR3 is 13 amino acids long. The CDR3 sequence is CATNQQGVYGYTF. The DNA of the CDR3 is TGTGCCACCAACCAACAGGGGGTCTATGGCTACACCTTC.

As regards this clone: One end of the junction varies from germline; a read error may be responsible. This rearrangement joins TRBV6-6 to TRBJ2-2; 10 bases line up with TRBD1. This CDR3 spans 14 amino acids. Germline V gene lookup returns CDR1 MNHNY and CDR2 SVGAGI (reference sequence). This chain's CDR3 is CASSYGTGAGELFF. In nucleotides, the CDR3 is TGTGCCAGCAGTTACGGGACAGGGGCCGGGGAACTGTTTTTT.

The chain uses TRBV10-1 and TRBJ2-7; TRBD2 aligns across 9 bases. Trimming removed 2 bases from V and 2 bases from J; junction bases left unmatched: 4. This CDR3 is built from 15 residues. Germline CDR1 WNHNN, CDR2 SYGVQD (reference sequence). The CDR3 spells CASSERASGTYEQYF. DNA of the CDR3: TGCGCCAGCAGTGAGAGGGCTAGCGGGACCTACGAGCAGTACTTC.